The 26 T cell receptor beta chains reported below all come from one sample, sequenced in a study of T cells in tumors after PD-1 blockade. TCRdb keeps only in-frame clones here, not all; method: immunoSEQ multiplex PCR. The sample lists approximately 46,000 clones, 60% to 80% occurring once. The material was PBMCs, obtained before anti-PD-1 treatment. These receptors were collected from a human donor with basal cell carcinoma.

In its sample, this clone was seen once. The chain recombines TRBV2 with TRBJ1-1; no firm D call. Germline-derived CDR1 and CDR2 are SNHLY and FYNNEI. CDR3 length: 14 residues. V shed 0 bases and J shed 3 bases, with 8 bases lying between them. The DNA for the CDR3 is TGTGCCAGCAGTGAAGCAAGGGATGACACTGAAGCTTTCTTT. The encoded protein is CASSEARDDTEAFF.

The sample holds many counts of this clone. The chain has TRBV7-6 and TRBJ2-2, with 8 nucleotides matching TRBD1. Germline V gene data show CDR1 as SGHVS and CDR2 as FNYEAQ. J was trimmed by 7 bases and V by 1 base; bases with no gene match: 5. The CDR3 is 15 residues long. The chain's CDR3 is CASSLVAGGVGELFF. The CDR3 bases are TGTGCCAGCAGCTTAGTCGCAGGGGGCGTCGGGGAGCTGTTTTTT.

This chain joins TRBV2 and TRBJ1-1; D remains unclear. This CDR3 has 14 amino acids. CDR1 SNHLY and CDR2 FYNNEI come from the germline V gene. V was pared by 3 bases and J by 3 bases, with 11 bases between. The CDR3 DNA sequence: TGTGCCAGCAGTGACTCAAGGTCGGACACTGAAGCTTTCTTT. It encodes CASSDSRSDTEAFF.

V usage is TRBV29-1 and J usage is TRBJ2-5, with D possibly matching TRBD2 (5 bases). Germline-derived CDR1 and CDR2 are SQVTM and ANQGSEA. The ends were cut back, 7 bases at V and 5 bases at J, with 17 bases in the middle. CDR3 length: 13 amino acids. For the CDR3, the DNA is TGCAGCGCCCACCTCCGGGGATCTGAGACCCAGTACTTC. This translates into CSAHLRGSETQYF.

V gene TRBV10-2 combines with J gene TRBJ2-1; a weak D match, TRBD1 (6 bases). The V gene lost 6 bases and the J gene lost 8 bases, with 17 bases spanning the gap. The length of the CDR3 is 14 residues. In germline, CDR1 is WSHSY, CDR2 SAAADI. CDR3 residues: CASRSIRGLDEQFF. CDR3 DNA: TGCGCCAGCAGAAGCATCAGGGGTCTAGATGAGCAGTTCTTC.

The rearrangement links TRBV9 to TRBJ1-1, with 7 bases that match TRBD1. CDR3 size: 15 residues. CDR1 is SGDLS and CDR2 is YYNGEE in the germline V gene. J was trimmed by 0 bases and V by 3 bases; bases with no gene match: 5. The CDR3 bases are TGTGCCAGCAGCGCCCGGACAGGACTGAACACTGAAGCTTTCTTT. Translated, it gives CASSARTGLNTEAFF.

The chain is built from TRBV9 and TRBJ1-1; 8 bases match TRBD1. The germline gives CDR1 SGDLS, CDR2 YYNGEE. The CDR3 has 14 residues. V shed 3 bases, J shed 7 bases, and the junction held 8 bases outside the gene matches. The CDR3 spells CASSGSFGTGEAFF. CDR3 coding DNA: TGTGCCAGCAGCGGATCTTTCGGGACAGGTGAAGCTTTCTTT.

Here the CDR3 DNA reads TGTGCCTGGAGTAGCAGGTGGGACACTGAAGCTTTCTTT. Protein sequence: CAWSSRWDTEAFF. The chain uses TRBV30 and TRBJ1-1; D gene ambiguous. CDR1 is GTSNPN and CDR2 is SVGIG in the germline V gene (reference sequence). The CDR3 contains 13 residues. Trimming cost V 2 bases and J 3 bases, with 10 bases left between them.

The chain couples TRBV3-1 (or the pseudogene TRBV3-2) to TRBJ1-1; 7 nucleotides agree with TRBD1. In germline, CDR1 is LGHDT, CDR2 YNNKEL (reference sequence). This CDR3 has 14 residues. Unmatched junction bases numbered 9, after V lost 5 bases and J lost 6 bases. CDR3 coding DNA: TGTGCCAGCAGCGTAAGGGGGCGCATCCCTGAAGCTTTCTTT. Translating gives CASSVRGRIPEAFF.

The chain has TRBV6-1 and TRBJ1-5; D not resolved. The germline gives CDR1 MNHNS, CDR2 SASEGT. Trimming took 2 bases from V and 5 from J, leaving 13 bases between them. The CDR3 sequence is 15 residues long. The CDR3 DNA follows: TGTGCCAGCAGTGAACGGAGGGCAGGCGATCAGCCCCAGCATTTT. Amino acids: CASSERRAGDQPQHF.

A single count supports this clone. The chain employs TRBV19 and TRBJ1-4; 9 nucleotides line up with TRBD1. Trimming took 5 bases from V and 5 from J; bases not matched to a gene: 15. CDR1 is LNHDA, CDR2 SQIVND, per germline (reference sequence). The CDR3 is made up of 18 amino acids. CDR3: CASSEWDREGVRNEKLFF. The CDR3 DNA reads as TGTGCCAGTAGTGAGTGGGACAGGGAAGGGGTAAGAAATGAAAAACTGTTTTTT.

The chain is built from TRBV27 and TRBJ1-1; 8 bases map to TRBD1. Germline lookup yields CDR1 MNHEY and CDR2 SMNVEV (reference sequence). Germline trimming cut 5 bases from V and 0 bases from J; bases unmatched to any gene: 11. The CDR3 spans 17 residues. CDR3 loop: CASSPIGTGGMNTEAFF. DNA for the CDR3: TGTGCCAGCAGTCCCATCGGGACAGGAGGTATGAACACTGAAGCTTTCTTT.

The chain employs TRBV24-1 and TRBJ2-1; 7 bases line up with TRBD2. The CDR3 covers 16 residues. Germline values: CDR1 KGHDR, CDR2 SFDVKD. The ends lost 4 bases at V and 0 bases at J; junction bases unmatched: 5. This CDR3 is CATSDQLANSYNEQFF. CDR3 DNA sequence: TGTGCCACCAGTGACCAACTAGCGAACTCCTACAATGAGCAGTTCTTC.

The chain employs TRBV29-1 and TRBJ2-5, with D unresolved. V shed 1 base and J shed 2 bases, with 11 bases lying between them. CDR1 is SQVTM, CDR2 ANQGSEA, per germline. The CDR3 spans 14 residues. The CDR3 DNA is TGCAGCGTTGAAGGAGGATCCCAACAAGAGACCCAGTACTTC. This encodes CSVEGGSQQETQYF.

The chain carries TRBV3-1 (or the pseudogene TRBV3-2) and TRBJ2-7; the D gene could be TRBD1 or TRBD2 (5 bases each). The V gene's germline CDR1 is LGHDT and CDR2 YNNKEL (reference sequence). V was shortened by 4 bases and J by 6 bases, with 13 bases between the two germline ends. CDR3 length: 13 residues. For the CDR3, the DNA is TGTGCCAGCAGCCCCTCCCGAGGGGTCGAGCAGTACTTC. Protein product: CASSPSRGVEQYF.

The chain joins TRBV6-6 to TRBJ2-7; TRBD1 agrees at 8 bases. The CDR3 extends over 13 amino acids. Per germline, CDR1 MNHNY and CDR2 SVGAGI (reference sequence). V lost 6 bases to trimming and J lost 6 bases; unmatched junction nucleotides: 7. CDR3 nucleotides: TGTGCCAGCAGACGGGACAGGCTTGGCGAGCAGTACTTC. Protein sequence: CASRRDRLGEQYF.

The J gene is TRBJ2-1, the V gene TRBV9; TRBD1 might be the D (6 bases). Looked up from germline, CDR1 is SGDLS and CDR2 is YYNGEE. This CDR3 has 15 residues. V was clipped by 3 bases and J by 2 bases, with 12 bases between them. The CDR3 here is CASSGSRDTYNEQFF. In DNA form, the CDR3 reads TGTGCCAGCAGCGGATCCCGGGACACCTACAATGAGCAGTTCTTC.

The chain recombines TRBV29-1 with TRBJ2-5; 9 nucleotides align to TRBD2. This CDR3 contains 13 residues. Germline V CDR1 and CDR2: SQVTM, ANQGSEA. J lost 7 bases, V lost 3 bases, and 6 bases had no gene match. Written as DNA, the CDR3 is TGCAGCGTTGATCTGGGACTAGCCGTGACCCAGTACTTC. Translation gives CSVDLGLAVTQYF.

This rearrangement joins TRBV28 to TRBJ1-3; D possibly corresponds to TRBD1 (5 bases). Germline V CDR1 and CDR2: MDHEN, SYDVKM. The CDR3 totals 15 residues. Trimming removed 6 bases at V and 3 bases at J, with 15 bases between. CDR3 region: CASRSQGPLGNTIYF. CDR3 in DNA: TGTGCCAGCAGGTCGCAGGGCCCTCTTGGAAACACCATATATTTT.

The chain links TRBV5-1 to TRBJ1-6; TRBD1 matches 10 bases. The germline gives CDR1 SGHRS, CDR2 YFSETQ. With V trimmed by 4 bases and J by 6 bases, 4 bases remained unmatched. The CDR3 totals 15 residues. The CDR3 loop is CASSPGQGVNSPLHF. The CDR3 DNA sequence: TGCGCCAGCAGCCCCGGACAGGGGGTTAATTCACCCCTCCACTTT.

The rearrangement links TRBV3-1 (or the pseudogene TRBV3-2) to TRBJ2-3, with a weak D call TRBD2 (6 bases). The ends were cut back, 4 bases at V and 5 bases at J, with 10 bases in the middle. This CDR3 contains 13 residues. Germline V CDR1 and CDR2: LGHDT, YNNKEL (reference sequence). This CDR3 is CASSLLAVDTQYF. In nucleotides, the CDR3 is TGTGCCAGCAGCCTACTAGCTGTAGATACGCAGTATTTT.

The chain recombines TRBV4-1 with TRBJ1-5, with D unresolved. The CDR3 sequence is 16 residues long. Between the trimmed V and J ends, which lost 0 bases and 3 bases, there was a span of 12 bases. Germline values: CDR1 MGHRA, CDR2 YSYEKL. The CDR3 region has the DNA TGCGCCAGCAGCCAAGAAGCGACTCACTTCAATCAGCCCCAGCATTTT. Protein sequence: CASSQEATHFNQPQHF.

The count of this clone is one. The CDR3 loop reads CASSDGTSPSSYNSPLHF. In DNA, the CDR3 is TGTGCCAGCAGCGACGGGACATCGCCGAGCTCCTATAATTCACCCCTCCACTTT. J is TRBJ1-6 and V is TRBV9; tentative D call: TRBD1 (6 bases). This CDR3 region has 18 residues. CDR1 SGDLS and CDR2 YYNGEE come from the germline V gene. V shed 3 bases and J shed 0 bases, with 16 bases lying between them.

The rearrangement joins TRBV28 to TRBJ2-7; TRBD2 is a possible D gene (6 bases). CDR1 is MDHEN, CDR2 SYDVKM, per germline. The CDR3 has 14 amino acids. V gave up 5 bases and J gave up 6 bases, with 17 bases separating them. The CDR3 coding sequence is TGTGCCAGCAGTCATTTCGGAGGGGCTTCCGAGCAGTACTTC. Protein sequence: CASSHFGGASEQYF.

A note on this clone: Other DNA sequences in this sample translate to the same CDR3. This chain links TRBV5-1 with TRBJ2-1; TRBD1 might be the D (5 bases). This CDR3 comprises 15 residues. From germline, CDR1 is SGHRS and CDR2 YFSETQ. V shed 2 bases and J shed 1 base, with 10 bases lying between them. The DNA for the CDR3 is TGCGCCAGCAGCTTAAAGGGGCCATCCTACAATGAGCAGTTCTTC. This sequence encodes CASSLKGPSYNEQFF.

The chain is built from TRBV28 and TRBJ2-6; D may be TRBD1 (5 bases). In germline, CDR1 is MDHEN, CDR2 SYDVKM. Trimming pared 6 bases from V and 0 bases from J, leaving 9 bases between. This CDR3 contains 15 residues. The CDR3 DNA is TGTGCCAGCAGCCAGGGTTACTCTGGGGCCAACGTCCTGACTTTC. The encoded protein is CASSQGYSGANVLTF.